This entry lists 6 T cell receptor beta chains sequenced from one sample in a study of tumor and adjacent non-tumor tissue in lung cancer. RNA was extracted from bulk tissue without any cell sorting. The normal lung tissue was taken more than 3 cm from the tumor edge. Three rounds of nested PCR, following a modified ARM-PCR protocol, produced the TCRbeta library. A single record per CDR3 protein comes from TCRdb applying MiXCR to the multiplex PCR reads. The sample has some 100,000 distinct CDR3 sequences; about 80% are singletons. Sequenced input: distant non-tumor lung tissue. The receptors derive from a man between 60 and 75 years old with small cell lung cancer.

This clonotype occurred a few times. One base away lies a much larger clone, so this may be a sequencing read error. This chain joins TRBV20-1 and TRBJ1-4, with D uncertain. The germline gives CDR1 DFQATT, CDR2 SNEGSKA (reference sequence). This CDR3 contains 14 residues. CDR3 sequence: CSTREGIRDEKLFF. CDR3 DNA: TGCAGTACTAGAGAAGGCATAAGGGATGAAAAACTGTTTTTT.

A word on this clonotype: The junction and the germline gene differ at one end; a read error may be behind it. The chain uses TRBV4-1 and TRBJ2-1; TRBD2 matches at 8 bases. The CDR3 totals 16 residues. Germline CDR1 MGHRA, CDR2 YSYEKL. The CDR3 DNA reads as TGCGCCACCAGCCAAGATCGACTAGCGTCCCACAATGAGCAGTTCTTT. Its translation is CATSQDRLASHNEQFF.

The count of this clonotype is one. The junction does not match germline at one end; this may be a read error. The rearrangement uses TRBV4-2 and TRBJ2-2, with D possibly being TRBD2 (5 bases). CDR3 length: 16 residues. The germline gives CDR1 LGHNA, CDR2 YNFKEQ. This CDR3 reads CASSQGLTANTGELYF. DNA of the CDR3: TGTGCCAGCAGCCAAGGTCTCACGGCGAACACCGGGGAGCTGTATTTT.

This clonotype was picked up many times. The chain is built from TRBV12-3 or TRBV12-4 and TRBJ1-5; D call uncertain. Trimming took 1 base from V and 2 from J, leaving 9 bases between them. This CDR3 is 15 amino acids long. CDR3 nucleotide sequence: TGTGCCAGCAGTTTAGAGGGCGGGGGCAATCAGCCCCAGCATTTT. Its protein is CASSLEGGGNQPQHF.

On this clonotype: The junction does not match germline at one end; this may be a read error. The rearrangement links TRBV11-2 to TRBJ2-2; D remains unclear. The CDR3 runs to 15 residues. In germline, CDR1 is SGHAT, CDR2 FQNNGV. The chain's CDR3 is CVSSLTPLATGELFF. The CDR3 DNA is TGTGTCAGCAGCTTGACCCCCCTGGCTACCGGGGAGCTGTTTTTT.

A note on this clonotype: At one end, the junction sequence differs from germline, possibly due to a read error. The V gene is TRBV29-1, the J gene TRBJ1-1; possible D gene TRBD1, 5 bases. Per germline, CDR1 SQVTM and CDR2 ANQGSEA. The CDR3 runs 13 residues. CDR3 residues: CSAMWEADTGAFF. CDR3 coding DNA: TGCAGCGCTATGTGGGAGGCGGACACTGGAGCTTTCTTT.